A selection of T cell receptor beta chains follows, all from one sample in a study of blood T cell dynamics during melanoma immunotherapy. The table came from immunoSEQ multiplex PCR; TCRdb's copy has only in-frame clones and leaves some out. The sample includes fewer than 8,000 clones, 81% of them seen just once. The sample consisted of blood, taken from a patient treated with checkpoint blockade. The receptors originated from a human donor with melanoma. Each CDR3 is given with its conserved first and last residue. The D gene is left open where the match is weak. A row's size may be missing; if present it is once, few, many or a size class.

abundance | j_gene | v_gene | d_gene | CDR3aa | CDR3nt
- | TRBJ1-2 | TRBV6-1 | - | CASSDAQGTNYGYTF | TGTGCCAGCAGCGACGCCCAGGGGACTAACTATGGCTACACCTTC
- | TRBJ1-4 | TRBV4-2 | - | CASSPQGNEKLFF | TGTGCCAGCAGCCCCCAGGGTAATGAAAAACTGTTTTTT
- | TRBJ2-6 | TRBV5-1 | - | CASSIRLSGANVLTF | TGCGCCAGCAGCATCAGGCTCTCTGGGGCCAACGTCCTGACTTTC
- | TRBJ2-3 | TRBV5-1 | - | CASSFGRGLDTQYF | TGCGCCAGCAGCTTCGGGAGGGGGCTGGATACGCAGTATTTT
- | TRBJ1-2 | TRBV5-4 | - | CASSLFQGINYGYTF | TGTGCCAGCAGCTTGTTTCAAGGCATAAACTATGGCTACACCTTC
- | TRBJ2-3 | TRBV19 | - | CASSPVRADTQYF | TGTGCCAGTAGCCCGGTGAGGGCAGATACGCAGTATTTT
few | TRBJ1-1 | TRBV27 | - | CASTSMRGNSYTEAFF | TGTGCCAGCACCTCAATGAGGGGTAATTCGTACACTGAAGCTTTCTTT
- | TRBJ2-2 | TRBV6-7 | - | CASSYRGASANTGELFF | TGTGCCAGCAGTTACCGCGGGGCTAGCGCAAACACCGGGGAGCTGTTTTTT
- | TRBJ2-7 | TRBV6-6 | - | CASSPDSSYEQYF | TGTGCCAGCAGCCCGGACAGTTCCTACGAGCAGTACTTC
- | TRBJ1-4 | TRBV11-1 | - | CASSAYRVGGEKLFF | TGTGCCAGCAGCGCATACAGGGTGGGAGGTGAAAAACTGTTTTTT
- | TRBJ2-1 | TRBV5-1 | - | CASSSAGTSSYNEQFF | TGCGCCAGCAGCTCCGCCGGGACAAGCTCCTACAATGAGCAGTTCTTC
- | TRBJ2-7 | TRBV6-5 | - | CASSVGQAYEQYF | TGTGCCAGCAGTGTGGGGCAGGCCTACGAGCAGTACTTC
- | TRBJ2-4 | TRBV7-3 | TRBD1 | CASSLGGQGDIQYF | TGTGCCAGCAGCTTAGGGGGACAGGGGGACATTCAGTACTTC
- | TRBJ2-1 | TRBV6-6 | - | CASNLDGLIYNEQFF | TGTGCCAGCAACCTGGACGGACTTATCTACAATGAGCAGTTCTTC
- | TRBJ1-5 | TRBV7-9 | - | CASSWEGQNQPQHF | TGTGCCAGCAGCTGGGAGGGACAAAATCAGCCCCAGCATTTT
- | TRBJ1-5 | TRBV19 | TRBD1 | CASSNPGQILDSNQPQHF | TGTGCCAGTAGCAACCCGGGACAGATTCTAGATAGCAATCAGCCCCAGCATTTT
- | TRBJ2-7 | TRBV29-1 | - | CSVEEDDGPTYEQYF | TGCAGCGTTGAAGAAGACGACGGACCAACCTACGAGCAGTACTTC
few | TRBJ2-7 | TRBV7-9 | TRBD1 | CASSWGQVYEQYF | TGTGCCAGCAGCTGGGGACAGGTCTACGAGCAGTACTTC
- | TRBJ1-6 | TRBV6-5 | TRBD1 | CASSPRGTGSPLHF | TGTGCCAGCAGTCCTAGGGGGACAGGATCACCCCTCCACTTT
- | TRBJ2-3 | TRBV18 | - | CASSPSSPDAQYF | TGTGCCAGCTCACCATCTAGTCCCGATGCGCAGTATTTT
- | TRBJ2-7 | TRBV19 | - | CATSGRPEGEQYF | TGTGCCACCTCGGGGAGGCCGGAGGGCGAGCAGTACTTC
- | TRBJ2-7 | TRBV11-2 | - | CASGRAEGEQYF | TGTGCCAGCGGTAGGGCCGAGGGCGAGCAGTACTTC
- | TRBJ2-7 | TRBV6-4 | - | CASRETSLGNYEQYF | TGTGCCAGCAGGGAAACTAGCTTGGGGAACTACGAGCAGTACTTC
- | TRBJ2-7 | TRBV28 | TRBD1 | CASRTGLAYEQYF | TGTGCCAGCAGGACAGGGCTGGCCTACGAGCAGTACTTC
- | TRBJ2-7 | TRBV30 | - | CAWSVREYEQYF | TGTGCCTGGAGTGTACGAGAATACGAGCAGTACTTC
- | TRBJ1-4 | TRBV20-1 | - | CSALNEKLFF | TGCAGTGCCCTGAATGAAAAACTGTTTTTT
- | TRBJ2-1 | TRBV18 | - | CASPAGFF | TGTGCCAGCCCAGCCGGTTTCTTC
few | TRBJ1-5 | TRBV10-1 | - | CASASGNQPQHF | TGCGCCAGCGCCTCAGGGAATCAGCCCCAGCATTTT
- | TRBJ1-1 | TRBV27 | - | CASSLLPHPNTEAFF | TGTGCCAGCAGTTTATTACCCCACCCCAACACTGAAGCTTTCTTT
- | TRBJ2-2 | TRBV5-4 | TRBD2 | CASSFPSGGAGTGELFF | TGTGCCAGCAGCTTCCCTAGCGGGGGGGCAGGGACCGGGGAGCTGTTTTTT
- | TRBJ1-1 | TRBV6-5 | - | CASSYSGTVDTEAFF | TGTGCCAGCAGTTACTCGGGCACAGTCGACACTGAAGCTTTCTTT
- | TRBJ2-3 | TRBV6-6 | - | CASSYSAGNTDTQYF | TGTGCCAGCAGTTACTCTGCAGGAAACACAGATACGCAGTATTTT
- | TRBJ2-3 | TRBV7-7 | TRBD2 | CASSLSGGAEFADTQYF | TGTGCCAGCAGCCTGAGCGGGGGGGCGGAGTTTGCAGATACGCAGTATTTT
- | TRBJ2-2 | TRBV28 | - | CASRLGGRSGELFF | TGTGCCAGCAGGCTAGGGGGGCGTAGCGGGGAGCTGTTTTTT
- | TRBJ2-1 | TRBV7-2 | - | CASSYGRGALWDEQFF | TGTGCCAGCAGCTATGGGCGGGGAGCCCTCTGGGATGAGCAGTTCTTC
- | TRBJ1-1 | TRBV7-6 | - | CASSLGRTMNTEAFF | TGTGCCAGCAGCTTAGGACGAACCATGAACACTGAAGCTTTCTTT
- | TRBJ2-3 | TRBV7-2 | - | CASSPDLTDTQYF | TGTGCCAGCAGCCCGGACCTCACAGATACGCAGTATTTT
- | TRBJ2-5 | TRBV5-1 | - | CASSLAGGEETQYF | TGCGCCAGCAGCTTGGCTGGGGGTGAGGAGACCCAGTACTTC
- | TRBJ2-7 | TRBV11-3 | TRBD2 | CASSRDQRGSSSYEQYF | TGTGCCAGCAGCCGAGATCAGCGGGGCTCAAGCTCCTACGAGCAGTACTTC
few | TRBJ1-4 | TRBV4-1 | TRBD1 | CASSQLPGTAGKLFF | TGCGCCAGCAGCCAACTTCCGGGGACAGCGGGAAAACTGTTTTTT
once | TRBJ2-1 | TRBV11-1 | - | CASSLRPVDSRSYNEQFF | TGTGCCAGCAGCTTACGCCCGGTCGACAGCCGCTCCTACAATGAGCAGTTCTTC
- | TRBJ1-2 | TRBV6-1 | - | CASSDPQTLNYGYTF | TGTGCCAGCAGTGATCCCCAGACACTTAACTATGGCTACACCTTC
- | TRBJ1-1 | TRBV9 | - | CASSPPGRTEAFF | TGTGCCAGCAGCCCCCCCGGGAGAACTGAAGCTTTCTTT
- | TRBJ1-3 | TRBV9 | - | CASSEGAGNTIYF | TGTGCCAGCAGCGAGGGGGCTGGAAACACCATATATTTT
- | TRBJ2-7 | TRBV11-1 | - | CASSPTGNEQYF | TGTGCCAGCAGCCCAACAGGGAACGAGCAGTACTTC
- | TRBJ1-4 | TRBV9 | - | CASSPSGGPTNEKLFF | TGTGCCAGCAGCCCCAGTGGGGGGCCAACTAATGAAAAACTGTTTTTT
- | TRBJ2-1 | TRBV11-2 | TRBD2 | CASSSPGLAWIF | TGTGCCAGCAGCTCGCCGGGACTAGCTTGGATCTTC